A single sample is the source of the 27 T cell receptor beta chains below, sequenced in a study of T cells in Graves' hyperthyroidism and ophthalmopathy. The investigators amplified TCR beta CDR3 regions from RNA transcripts. First-round RT-PCR targeting the TCR CDR3 was performed with the HTBI primer set. In TCRdb, the multiplex PCR reads were re-called with MiXCR into one record per CDR3 protein. This sample has 200,000 to 300,000 distinct CDR3 sequences, with approximately 16% found just once. Input material: blood. All receptors come from a woman under 30 with Graves' ophthalmopathy.

This clonotype showed up many times. The V and J genes are TRBV11-2 and TRBJ1-5; 7 nucleotides align to TRBD1. With 5 bases clipped from V and 3 bases from J, the junction kept 4 bases outside the gene matches. The CDR3 extends over 14 amino acids. The germline V gene has CDR1 SGHAT and CDR2 FQNNGV. Written as DNA, the CDR3 is TGTGCCAGCAGCCAGGGACAGTTCAATCAGCCCCAGCATTTT. The encoded protein is CASSQGQFNQPQHF.

This clonotype has a count of ten or more. The chain couples TRBV28 to TRBJ2-7, with TRBD1 matching 8 bases. The CDR3 spans 12 residues. Looked up from germline, CDR1 is MDHEN and CDR2 is SYDVKM. V dropped 10 bases and J dropped 6; count of bases not matched to a gene: 8. The CDR3 loop reads CAIRGRGPEQYF. CDR3 in DNA: TGTGCCATCCGTGGCAGGGGGCCCGAGCAGTACTTC.

The chain uses TRBV11-2 and TRBJ2-1; the match to TRBD2 covers 13 bases. V lost 5 bases to trimming and J lost 8 bases; unmatched junction nucleotides: 12. This CDR3 has 17 amino acids. The germline gives CDR1 SGHAT, CDR2 FQNNGV. CDR3: CASSERKLAGGWDEQFF. CDR3 nucleotide sequence: TGTGCCAGCAGCGAAAGGAAACTAGCGGGAGGGTGGGATGAGCAGTTCTTC.

A single count supports this clonotype. The rearrangement uses TRBV29-1 and TRBJ2-5; 16 bases align to TRBD2. There are 17 residues in the CDR3. CDR1 is SQVTM, CDR2 ANQGSEA, per germline. After removal of 6 bases from V and 5 bases from J, the junction contained 12 bases not matched to a gene. The CDR3: CSVCLIGTSGRAETQYF. The CDR3 coding sequence is TGCAGCGTCTGTTTGATCGGGACTAGCGGGAGGGCGGAGACCCAGTACTTC.

This sequence joins TRBV19 and TRBJ2-5; 11 bases agree with TRBD1. V shed 6 bases and J 0 bases; nucleotides not matched to a gene: 6. The CDR3 covers 16 residues. The germline V gene encodes CDR1 LNHDA and CDR2 SQIVND (reference sequence). The CDR3 sequence: CASSPGTGGHQETQYF. The CDR3, as DNA: TGTGCCAGTAGCCCTGGGACAGGGGGTCACCAAGAGACCCAGTACTTC.

This clonotype was detected many times. CDR3 sequence: CASSLGGDQETQYF. Here the CDR3 DNA reads TGTGCCAGCAGCTTAGGTGGGGACCAAGAGACCCAGTACTTC. The rearrangement joins TRBV13 to TRBJ2-5, with no clear D. This CDR3 has 14 residues. The V gene lost 0 bases and the J gene lost 0 bases, with 5 bases spanning the gap. The germline V gene encodes CDR1 PRHDT and CDR2 FYEKMQ (reference sequence).

This clonotype has a single count. This sequence may be a read error, since a much larger clone differs from it by one base. This chain joins TRBV7-9 and TRBJ2-7; D perhaps matches TRBD2 (6 bases). TRBJ2-1 explains the end of the DNA better; the J call may be wrong. This CDR3 contains 16 residues. Germline loops: CDR1 SEHNR, CDR2 FQNEAQ (reference sequence). The CDR3 coding sequence is TGTGCCAGCAGCCGGGGACTTTCAAAGCACACCTACGAGCAGTTCTTC. It yields the protein CASSRGLSKHTYEQFF.

The V call is TRBV20-1, the J call TRBJ2-7, with TRBD1 matching 11 bases. CDR3 length: 14 amino acids. The V and J ends lost 4 bases and 5 bases, in that order; junction bases with no gene match: 7. CDR1 is DFQATT and CDR2 is SNEGSKA in the germline V gene (reference sequence). The CDR3 DNA reads as TGCAGTGCTACCGCCGGGACAGGGGGTCACGAGCAGTACTTC. This sequence encodes CSATAGTGGHEQYF.

This clonotype appeared a few times. One end of the junction fails to match germline, which may point to a read error. CDR3 nucleotide sequence: TGTGCCGGCTCAGGACTAGTAGATACGCAGTATTTT. Translating gives CAGSGLVDTQYF. The V call is TRBV18, the J call TRBJ2-3; 7 nucleotides line up with TRBD2. Germline CDR1 and CDR2: KGHSH and LQKENI. The length of the CDR3 is 12 residues.

This clonotype has at least ten counts. This chain links TRBV27 with TRBJ1-1; 7 bases are a match to TRBD1. This CDR3 is 13 amino acids long. J gave up 7 bases and V 6 bases, and 8 bases lay outside the gene matches. Germline values: CDR1 MNHEY, CDR2 SMNVEV (reference sequence). The CDR3 sequence: CASRRQGGFEAFF. The CDR3 DNA reads TGTGCCAGCAGGAGGCAGGGGGGATTTGAAGCTTTCTTT.

This clonotype has at least ten counts. This rearrangement joins TRBV28 to TRBJ2-3; 9 nucleotides align to TRBD2. Per germline, CDR1 MDHEN and CDR2 SYDVKM. Trimming at V came to 6 bases and at J to 2 bases, leaving 6 bases not matched to a gene. This CDR3 is built from 15 residues. The CDR3 DNA is TGTGCCAGCAGCCCCCGCGGGAGGGCCACAGATACGCAGTATTTT. Translation: CASSPRGRATDTQYF.

The chain joins TRBV5-1 to TRBJ2-7; 9 bases match TRBD1. J gave up 5 bases and V 4 bases, and 7 bases lay outside the gene matches. Germline V gene data show CDR1 as SGHRS and CDR2 as YFSETQ. CDR3 size: 14 residues. CDR3: CASSREQGAHEQYF. As DNA, the CDR3 is TGCGCCAGCAGCAGGGAACAGGGGGCACACGAGCAGTACTTC.

This clonotype was counted a few times. The genes are TRBV20-1 and TRBJ2-3; D gene ambiguous. The germline gives CDR1 DFQATT, CDR2 SNEGSKA (reference sequence). The CDR3 runs to 15 residues. V gave up 4 bases and J gave up 2 bases, with 16 bases separating them. The CDR3 protein is CSATSYLGDTDTQYF. CDR3 nucleotides: TGCAGTGCTACTTCATATTTGGGTGACACAGATACGCAGTATTTT.

This chain connects TRBV19 to TRBJ1-5, with TRBD1 matching over 7 bases. CDR1 is LNHDA, CDR2 SQIVND, per germline (reference sequence). The CDR3 is made up of 15 amino acids. V dropped 5 bases and J dropped 7; count of bases not matched to a gene: 11. The CDR3 bases are TGTGCCAGTAGTTTGGGGGGACAGATTTGGCAGCCCCAGCATTTT. Translating gives CASSLGGQIWQPQHF.

This clonotype has ten or more counts. The gene calls are TRBV6-1 and TRBJ2-7; D is unclear. The V and J ends lost 4 bases and 5 bases respectively, with 9 bases between them. CDR3 size: 12 residues. The germline CDR1 and CDR2 sequences are MNHNS and SASEGT. The CDR3 loop is CASSGLQDEQYF. The CDR3 DNA is TGTGCCAGCAGTGGTTTGCAGGACGAGCAGTACTTC.

The chain is built from TRBV27 and TRBJ1-5; 12 bases agree with TRBD1. CDR1 and CDR2 (germline): MNHEY, SMNVEV (reference sequence). The CDR3 runs to 18 residues. V lost 6 bases and J lost 3; bases outside the gene matches: 12. CDR3 sequence: CASRPATGTGGDNQPQHF. The CDR3 DNA reads TGTGCCAGCAGACCCGCTACCGGGACAGGGGGCGACAATCAGCCCCAGCATTTT.

A single count supports this clonotype. A read error may produce the germline difference seen at one junction end. The genes are TRBV5-1 and TRBJ2-5; D is undetermined. The CDR3 runs to 14 residues. CDR1 SGHRS and CDR2 YFSETQ come from the germline V gene. CDR3 amino acids: CASSLSGFRETQYF. CDR3 DNA: TGTGCCAGCAGCTTATCCGGCTTTCGGGAGACCCAGTACTTC.

This clonotype was observed a single time. The chain links TRBV11-2 to TRBJ2-3; D unresolved. The CDR3 covers 14 residues. Trimming cost V 3 bases and J 2 bases, with 9 bases left between them. Germline V gene data show CDR1 as SGHAT and CDR2 as FQNNGV. The CDR3 sequence: CASSFRLNTDTQYF. CDR3 bases: TGTGCCAGCAGCTTCAGACTTAACACAGATACGCAGTATTTT.

This clonotype has a count of ten or more. The chain joins TRBV5-1 to TRBJ2-7, with D unclear. In germline, CDR1 is SGHRS, CDR2 YFSETQ. Trimming removed 0 bases at V and 0 bases at J, with 16 bases between. This CDR3 spans 17 amino acids. Written as DNA, the CDR3 is TGCGCCAGCAGCTTGGGAACCCTAGGCCCAAGCTCCTACGAGCAGTACTTC. Protein product: CASSLGTLGPSSYEQYF. Full variable domain (missing parts from reference TRBV5-1 and TRBJ2-7): KAGVTQTPRYLIKTRGQQVTLSCSPISGHRSVSWYQQTPGQGLQFLFEYFSETQRNKGNFPGRFSGRQFSNSRSEMNVSTLELGDSALYLCASSLGTLGPSSYEQYFGPGTRLTVT.

This clonotype was detected many times. The chain is built from TRBV2 and TRBJ2-7, with D uncertain. V was cut by 8 bases and J by 1 base, with 18 bases left in between. This CDR3 is built from 15 residues. The germline V gene has CDR1 SNHLY and CDR2 FYNNEI. CDR3 region: CASLGPEYLSYEQYF. DNA of the CDR3: TGTGCCAGCCTGGGTCCGGAGTACCTGTCCTACGAGCAGTACTTC.

This clonotype was found many times. This rearrangement joins TRBV27 to TRBJ2-7, with 8 nucleotides matching TRBD1. The CDR3 has 14 residues. Germline loops: CDR1 MNHEY, CDR2 SMNVEV (reference sequence). The trim removed 4 bases at V and 2 bases at J, leaving 4 bases unmatched. DNA for the CDR3: TGTGCCAGCAGTTCGACAGGGGCCCCCTACGAGCAGTACTTC. Protein sequence: CASSSTGAPYEQYF.

This clonotype occurred many times. This sequence joins TRBV7-9 and TRBJ1-2; D not certain. The CDR3 runs 14 residues. The germline V gene encodes CDR1 SEHNR and CDR2 FQNEAQ (reference sequence). The V and J ends lost 1 base and 5 bases respectively, with 11 bases between them. The CDR3 coding sequence is TGTGCCAGCAGCTTAGTTGGAGCGGAGTATGGCTACACCTTC. It encodes CASSLVGAEYGYTF.

Notes on this clonotype: This may be a read error: a much more frequent sequence differs by one nucleotide. The genes are TRBV5-1 and TRBJ1-4; 7 bases match TRBD1. The CDR3 contains 14 residues. Germline CDR1 SGHRS, CDR2 YFSETQ. After removal of 5 bases from V and 4 bases from J, the junction contained 5 bases not matched to a gene. The CDR3 sequence is CASRATGINEKLFF. The CDR3 coding sequence is TGCGCCAGCAGAGCGACAGGGATTAATGAAAAACTGTTTTTT.

At least ten counts were recorded for this clonotype. This chain connects TRBV15 to TRBJ2-3, with D hard to call. The V gene's germline CDR1 is LNHNV and CDR2 YYDKDF (reference sequence). The V gene lost 1 base and the J gene lost 12 bases, with 14 bases spanning the gap. The CDR3 totals 13 residues. The CDR3 loop reads CATSRGQVILQYF. In DNA form, the CDR3 reads TGTGCCACCAGCAGAGGCCAGGTCATACTTCAGTATTTT.

Ten or more counts support this clonotype. The genes are TRBV24-1 and TRBJ2-1, with 16 bases lining up with TRBD2. The CDR3 extends over 18 amino acids. CDR1 and CDR2 (germline): KGHDR, SFDVKD. Trimming took 3 bases from V and 5 from J; bases not matched to a gene: 6. The CDR3 DNA sequence: TGTGCCACCAGTGATCCGGGACTAGCGGGAGGGCCCAACAATGAGCAGTTCTTC. Its protein is CATSDPGLAGGPNNEQFF.

Note on this clonotype: One base away lies a much larger clone, so this may be a sequencing read error. V and J are TRBV5-1 and TRBJ2-1, with TRBD2 matching 8 bases. The closer fit of TRBJ2-7 to the DNA end suggests the J call may be wrong. Germline V gene data show CDR1 as SGHRS and CDR2 as YFSETQ. The CDR3 is 15 amino acids. This chain's CDR3 is CASSLAREDEHEQYF. CDR3 nucleotide sequence: TGCGCCAGCAGCTTGGCGCGGGAGGACGAACATGAGCAGTACTTC.

This clonotype has ten or more counts. The CDR3 nucleotides read TGTGCCACCAGTCTTTCGTCTGATGCGACAGGGAGCACAGATACGCAGTATTTT. Protein sequence: CATSLSSDATGSTDTQYF. The J gene is TRBJ2-3, the V gene TRBV24-1, with 7 bases fitting TRBD1. The CDR3 length is 18 residues. Germline loops: CDR1 KGHDR, CDR2 SFDVKD. Germline trimming cut 6 bases from V and 0 bases from J; bases unmatched to any gene: 14.